A selection of T cell receptor beta chains follows, all from one sample in a study of T cells after yellow fever vaccination. TCRdb analysed the 5' RACE reads with MiXCR anew, one entry per CDR3 protein. The sample comprises hundreds of thousands of distinct CDR3 sequences, about 8.7% of which are singletons, and roughly 18% rests with the top ten. Specimen: PBMCs, collected on the day of the first yellow fever vaccination. The receptors derive from a man younger than 35 who received the YFV17D yellow fever vaccine. Each CDR3 is given with its conserved first and last residue. A D gene is named only where the DNA matches it firmly. Only some rows state a clone size, as once, few, many or a class for expanded clones.

d_gene: -
abundance: few
j_gene: TRBJ1-1
v_gene: TRBV11-2
CDR3nt: TGTGCCAGCAGCTTGGGGGATGGTGGCACTGAAGCTTTCTTT
CDR3aa: CASSLGDGGTEAFF

d_gene: TRBD2
abundance: few
j_gene: TRBJ2-3
v_gene: TRBV20-1
CDR3nt: TGCAGTGCTCTGATCAGCGGGGGGGGATCTACGCAGTATTTT
CDR3aa: CSALISGGGSTQYF

d_gene: -
abundance: few
j_gene: TRBJ2-3
v_gene: TRBV4-2
CDR3nt: TGTGCCAGCAGCCAAGGGTCATGGACAGATACGCAGTATTTT
CDR3aa: CASSQGSWTDTQYF

d_gene: -
abundance: -
j_gene: TRBJ1-1
v_gene: TRBV5-1
CDR3nt: TGCGCCAGCAGCTTGGAACCAGCCCTGAACACTGAAGCTTTCTTT
CDR3aa: CASSLEPALNTEAFF

d_gene: -
abundance: few
j_gene: TRBJ2-5
v_gene: TRBV5-1
CDR3nt: TGCGCCAGCGGTCTTGAGGAAGAGACCCAGTACTTC
CDR3aa: CASGLEEETQYF

d_gene: -
abundance: -
j_gene: TRBJ2-3
v_gene: TRBV5-4
CDR3nt: TGTGCCAGCAGGGCGGAGGGCAGGGTTTACACAGATACGCAGTATTTT
CDR3aa: CASRAEGRVYTDTQYF

d_gene: TRBD1
abundance: few
j_gene: TRBJ1-5
v_gene: TRBV5-5
CDR3nt: TGTGCCAGCAGTTCGACAGGGAATCAGCCCCAGCATTTT
CDR3aa: CASSSTGNQPQHF

d_gene: -
abundance: -
j_gene: TRBJ2-1
v_gene: TRBV24-1
CDR3nt: TGTGCCACCAGTGACACGGTGACCTCGGGGCAGTTCTTC
CDR3aa: CATSDTVTSGQFF

d_gene: -
abundance: -
j_gene: TRBJ2-3
v_gene: TRBV7-2
CDR3nt: TGTGCCAGCAGCTTATTTGTGTCGGCTTCAGATACGCAGTATTTT
CDR3aa: CASSLFVSASDTQYF

d_gene: -
abundance: few
j_gene: TRBJ1-4
v_gene: TRBV10-3
CDR3nt: TGTGCCATCAGTGAGTCGGGGGGCGAAGAAAAACTGTTTTTT
CDR3aa: CAISESGGEEKLFF

d_gene: -
abundance: -
j_gene: TRBJ1-1
v_gene: TRBV6-1
CDR3nt: TGTGCCAGCAGCCACGAGAGAAGGACTGAAGCTTTCTTT
CDR3aa: CASSHERRTEAFF

d_gene: TRBD1
abundance: few
j_gene: TRBJ2-1
v_gene: TRBV5-4
CDR3nt: TGTGCCAGCGGGACAGGGGGCTCTGGTGAGCAGTTCTTC
CDR3aa: CASGTGGSGEQFF

d_gene: -
abundance: -
j_gene: TRBJ2-3
v_gene: TRBV14
CDR3nt: TGTGCCAGCAGCCGTTTCACAGGGTTTTCCGATACGCAGTATTTT
CDR3aa: CASSRFTGFSDTQYF

d_gene: -
abundance: many
j_gene: TRBJ1-6
v_gene: TRBV3-1
CDR3nt: TGTGCCAGCAGCCCCCGTGCGTCAAGGTCACCCCTCCACTTT
CDR3aa: CASSPRASRSPLHF

d_gene: TRBD1
abundance: few
j_gene: TRBJ2-3
v_gene: TRBV29-1
CDR3nt: TGCAGCGTGGGACAGGGAGGTGCAGATACGCAGTATTTT
CDR3aa: CSVGQGGADTQYF

d_gene: -
abundance: few
j_gene: TRBJ2-1
v_gene: TRBV3-1
CDR3nt: TGTGCCAGCAGCATACCGGGACGCGGACCGTTCAATGAGCAGTTCTTC
CDR3aa: CASSIPGRGPFNEQFF